This T cell receptor beta chain is drawn from a study of control samples from healthy donors and cancer patients (dated by TCRdb to 2018 to 2021). CDR1 KGHDR and CDR2 SFDVKD are derived from the germline V gene. Trimming removed 5 bases from V and 5 bases from J, leaving 12 bases between the germline ends. The CDR3, cysteine through phenylalanine, is 14 amino acids long. Kept here is only the CDR3 DNA, which spans 42 bases and is read in frame from base 1. Library construction relied on the immunoSEQ multiplex PCR assay. Entries here come from immuneACCESS through TCRdb and include only in-frame sequences with V and J called. Some clones fail to appear in such tables; in the studies checked, an unresolved V gene covers under half of the shortfall, and the cause of the remainder is unknown. For this sample the table gives about 120,000 clones, of which over 90% were detected only once. Approximately 2.5% of the sample comes from the top ten.

Comments on this clone: This receptor's antigen is unknown. No quality values exist for individual bases; no much larger clone is one base distant.

The TCR originated in a man in his thirties or forties in good health. The sequenced sample was blood. The sequence links TRBV24-1 to TRBJ2-4, with a tentative D gene TRBD1 over 5 matching bases. CDR3 reads: CATSAADRENIQYF. The base sequence is TGTGCCACCAGTGCTGCCGACAGAGAAAACATTCAGTACTTC.